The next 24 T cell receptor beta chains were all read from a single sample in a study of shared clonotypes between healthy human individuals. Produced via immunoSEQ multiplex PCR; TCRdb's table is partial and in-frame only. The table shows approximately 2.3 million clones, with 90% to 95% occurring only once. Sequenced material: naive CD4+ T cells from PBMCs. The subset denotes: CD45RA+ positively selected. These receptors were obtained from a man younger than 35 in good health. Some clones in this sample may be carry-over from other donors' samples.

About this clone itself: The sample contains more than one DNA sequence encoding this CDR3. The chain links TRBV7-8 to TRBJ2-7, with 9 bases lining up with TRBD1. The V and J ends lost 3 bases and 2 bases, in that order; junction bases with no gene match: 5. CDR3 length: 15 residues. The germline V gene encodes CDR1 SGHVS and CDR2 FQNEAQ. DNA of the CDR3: TGTGCCAGCAGCTTGGGACAGGGCCTCACCTACGAGCAGTACTTC. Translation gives CASSLGQGLTYEQYF.

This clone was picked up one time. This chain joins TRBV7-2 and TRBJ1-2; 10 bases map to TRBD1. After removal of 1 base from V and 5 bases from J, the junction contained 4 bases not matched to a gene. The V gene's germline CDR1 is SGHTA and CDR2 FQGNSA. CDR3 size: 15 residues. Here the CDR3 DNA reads TGTGCCAGCAGCTTAGTACAGGGACAGGGGTATGGCTACACCTTC. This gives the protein CASSLVQGQGYGYTF.

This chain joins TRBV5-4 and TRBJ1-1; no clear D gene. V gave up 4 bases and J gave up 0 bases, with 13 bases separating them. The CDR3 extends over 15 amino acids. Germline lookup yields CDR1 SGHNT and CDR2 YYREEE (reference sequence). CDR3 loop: CASSQLTRMNTEAFF. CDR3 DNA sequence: TGTGCCAGCAGCCAGCTGACAAGAATGAACACTGAAGCTTTCTTT.

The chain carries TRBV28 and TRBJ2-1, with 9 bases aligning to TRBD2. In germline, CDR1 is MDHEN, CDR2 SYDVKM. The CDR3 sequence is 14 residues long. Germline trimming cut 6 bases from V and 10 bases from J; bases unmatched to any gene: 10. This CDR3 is CASRQPGLASEQFF. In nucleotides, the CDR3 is TGTGCCAGCAGACAACCGGGACTAGCTAGCGAGCAGTTCTTC.

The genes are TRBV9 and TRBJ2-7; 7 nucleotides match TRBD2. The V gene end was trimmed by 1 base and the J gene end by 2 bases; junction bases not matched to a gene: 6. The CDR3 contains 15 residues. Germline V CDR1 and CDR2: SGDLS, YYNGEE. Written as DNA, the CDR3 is TGTGCCAGCAGCGTACAAGCGGGACCTACCTACGAGCAGTACTTC. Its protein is CASSVQAGPTYEQYF.

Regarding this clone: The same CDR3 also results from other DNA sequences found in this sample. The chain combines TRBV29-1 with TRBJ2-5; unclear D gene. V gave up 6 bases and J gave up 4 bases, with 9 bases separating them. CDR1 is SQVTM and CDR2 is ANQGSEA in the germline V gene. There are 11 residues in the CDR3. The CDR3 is CSVARGETQYF. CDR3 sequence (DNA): TGCAGCGTGGCCCGCGGAGAGACCCAGTACTTC.

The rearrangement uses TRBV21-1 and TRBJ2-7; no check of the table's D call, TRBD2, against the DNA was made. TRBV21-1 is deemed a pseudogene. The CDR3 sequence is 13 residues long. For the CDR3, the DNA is TGTGCCAGCATTCTAGGCGGATCCTACGAGCAGTACTTC. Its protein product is CASILGGSYEQYF.

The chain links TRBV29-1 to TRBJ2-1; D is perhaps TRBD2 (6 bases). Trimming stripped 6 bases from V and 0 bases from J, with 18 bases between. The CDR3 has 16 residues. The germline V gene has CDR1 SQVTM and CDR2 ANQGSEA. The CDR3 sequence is CSVSDYQTSSYNEQFF. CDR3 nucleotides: TGCAGCGTGTCGGACTACCAAACCAGCTCCTACAATGAGCAGTTCTTC.

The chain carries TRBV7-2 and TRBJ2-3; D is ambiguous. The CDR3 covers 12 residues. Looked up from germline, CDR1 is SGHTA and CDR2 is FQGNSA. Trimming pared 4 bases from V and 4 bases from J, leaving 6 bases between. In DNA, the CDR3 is TGTGCCAGCAGCTCGTCGGCAGATACGCAGTATTTT. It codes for CASSSSADTQYF.

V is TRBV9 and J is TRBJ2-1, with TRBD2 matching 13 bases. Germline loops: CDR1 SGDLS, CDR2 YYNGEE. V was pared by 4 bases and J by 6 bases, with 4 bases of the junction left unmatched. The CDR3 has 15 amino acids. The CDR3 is CASSTSGRAFNEQFF. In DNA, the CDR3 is TGTGCCAGCAGCACTAGCGGGAGGGCCTTCAATGAGCAGTTCTTC.

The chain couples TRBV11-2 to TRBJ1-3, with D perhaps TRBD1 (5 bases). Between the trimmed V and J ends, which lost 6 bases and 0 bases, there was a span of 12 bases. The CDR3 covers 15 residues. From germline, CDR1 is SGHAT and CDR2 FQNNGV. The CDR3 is CASRPQGRSGNTIYF. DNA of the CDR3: TGTGCCAGCAGGCCCCAGGGTCGCTCTGGAAACACCATATATTTT. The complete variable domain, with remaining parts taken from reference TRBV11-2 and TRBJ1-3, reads EAGVAQSPRYKIIEKRQSVAFWCNPISGHATLYWYQQILGQGPKLLIQFQNNGVVDDSQLPKDRFSAERLKGVDSTLKIQPAKLEDSAVYLCASRPQGRSGNTIYFGEGSWLTVV.

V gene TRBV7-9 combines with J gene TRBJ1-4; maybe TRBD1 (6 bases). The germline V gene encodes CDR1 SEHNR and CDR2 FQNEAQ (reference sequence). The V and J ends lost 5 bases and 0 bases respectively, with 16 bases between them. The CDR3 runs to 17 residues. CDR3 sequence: CASSARGGTTTNEKLFF. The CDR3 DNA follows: TGTGCCAGCAGCGCCCGGGGTGGGACAACAACTAATGAAAAACTGTTTTTT. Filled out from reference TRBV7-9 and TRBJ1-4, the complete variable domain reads DTGVSQNPRHKITKRGQNVTFRCDPISEHNRLYWYRQTLGQGPEFLTYFQNEAQLEKSRLLSDRFSAERPKGSFSTLEIQRTEQGDSAMYLCASSARGGTTTNEKLFFGSGTQLSVL.

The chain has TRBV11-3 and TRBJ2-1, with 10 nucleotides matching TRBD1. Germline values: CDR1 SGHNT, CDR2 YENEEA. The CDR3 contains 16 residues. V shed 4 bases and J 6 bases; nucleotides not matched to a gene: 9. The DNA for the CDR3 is TGTGCCAGCAGCTCGAACCGGGACAGGGGAATCAATGAGCAGTTCTTC. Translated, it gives CASSSNRDRGINEQFF.

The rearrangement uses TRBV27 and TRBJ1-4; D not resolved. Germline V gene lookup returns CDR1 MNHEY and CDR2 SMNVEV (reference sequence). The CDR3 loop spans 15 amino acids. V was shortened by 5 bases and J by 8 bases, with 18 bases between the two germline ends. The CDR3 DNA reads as TGTGCCAGCAGTCGCAACCCGACCGGAACGGAAAAACTGTTTTTT. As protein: CASSRNPTGTEKLFF.

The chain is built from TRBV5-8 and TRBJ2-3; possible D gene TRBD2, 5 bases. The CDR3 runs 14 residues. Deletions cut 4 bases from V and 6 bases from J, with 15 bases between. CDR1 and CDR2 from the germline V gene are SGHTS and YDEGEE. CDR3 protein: CASSHPLGTDTQYF. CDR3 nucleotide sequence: TGTGCCAGCAGCCACCCACTAGGTACCGATACGCAGTATTTT. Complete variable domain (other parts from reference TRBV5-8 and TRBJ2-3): EAGVTQSPTHLIKTRGQQATLRCSPISGHTSVYWYQQALGLGLQFLLWYDEGEERNRGNFPPRFSGRQFPNYSSELNVNALELEDSALYLCASSHPLGTDTQYFGPGTRLTVL.

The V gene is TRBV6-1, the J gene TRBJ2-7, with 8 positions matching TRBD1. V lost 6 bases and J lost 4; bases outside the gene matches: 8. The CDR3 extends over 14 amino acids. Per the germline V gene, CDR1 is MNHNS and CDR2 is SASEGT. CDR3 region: CASSPTGGPYEQYF. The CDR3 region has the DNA TGTGCCAGCAGCCCCACAGGGGGGCCATACGAGCAGTACTTC.

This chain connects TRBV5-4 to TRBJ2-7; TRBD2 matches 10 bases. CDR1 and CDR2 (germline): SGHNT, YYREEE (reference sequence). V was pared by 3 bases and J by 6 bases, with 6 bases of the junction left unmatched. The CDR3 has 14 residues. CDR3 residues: CASSYGLAEGEQYF. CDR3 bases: TGTGCCAGCAGCTACGGACTAGCGGAGGGCGAGCAGTACTTC.

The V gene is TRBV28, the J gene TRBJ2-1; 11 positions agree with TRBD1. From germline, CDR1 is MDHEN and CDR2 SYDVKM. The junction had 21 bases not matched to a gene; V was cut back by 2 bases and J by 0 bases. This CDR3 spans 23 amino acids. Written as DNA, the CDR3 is TGTGCCAGCAGTTTACCCGGACAGGGGGCGTTTTGGGGAGCCGATAGCTCCTACAATGAGCAGTTCTTC. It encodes CASSLPGQGAFWGADSSYNEQFF.

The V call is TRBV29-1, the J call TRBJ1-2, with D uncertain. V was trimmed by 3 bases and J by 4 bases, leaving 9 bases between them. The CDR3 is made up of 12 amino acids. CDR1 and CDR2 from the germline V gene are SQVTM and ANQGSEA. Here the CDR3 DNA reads TGCAGCGTTGAGCCTGCCGGCTATGGCTACACCTTC. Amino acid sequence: CSVEPAGYGYTF.

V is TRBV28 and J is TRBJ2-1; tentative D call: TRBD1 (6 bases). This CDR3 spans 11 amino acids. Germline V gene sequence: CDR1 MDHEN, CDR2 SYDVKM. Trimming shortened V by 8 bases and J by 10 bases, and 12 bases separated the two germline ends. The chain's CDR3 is CASYRAREQFF. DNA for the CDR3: TGTGCCAGCTACAGGGCGAGGGAGCAGTTCTTC.

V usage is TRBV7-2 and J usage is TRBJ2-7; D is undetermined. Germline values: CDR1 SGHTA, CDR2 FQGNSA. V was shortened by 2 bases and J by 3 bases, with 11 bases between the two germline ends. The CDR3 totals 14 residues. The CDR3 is CASSLLGRRYEQYF. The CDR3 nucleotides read TGTGCCAGCAGCTTATTGGGCAGGCGCTACGAGCAGTACTTC.

CDR3 nucleotides: TGTGCCAGCAGCTTAGTTTGGCGGGACGAGGGCGAGCAGTACTTC. This encodes CASSLVWRDEGEQYF. The chain links TRBV7-6 to TRBJ2-7; perhaps TRBD2 as D (6 bases). Trimming stripped 1 base from V and 6 bases from J, with 16 bases between. Germline CDR1 is SGHVS and CDR2 is FNYEAQ. The CDR3 totals 15 residues.

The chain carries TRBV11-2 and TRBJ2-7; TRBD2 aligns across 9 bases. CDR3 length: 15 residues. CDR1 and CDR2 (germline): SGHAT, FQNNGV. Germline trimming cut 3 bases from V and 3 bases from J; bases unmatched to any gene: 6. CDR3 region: CASSLKAGGLYEQYF. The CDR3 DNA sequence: TGTGCCAGCAGCTTGAAAGCGGGAGGACTCTACGAGCAGTACTTC.

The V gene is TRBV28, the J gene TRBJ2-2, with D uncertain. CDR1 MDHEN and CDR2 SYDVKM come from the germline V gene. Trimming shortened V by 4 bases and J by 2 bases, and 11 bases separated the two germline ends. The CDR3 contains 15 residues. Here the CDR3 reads CASSSTGPNTGELFF. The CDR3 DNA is TGTGCCAGCAGTTCAACCGGACCCAACACCGGGGAGCTGTTTTTT.